A single sample gave rise to the 23 T cell receptor beta chains below, sequenced in a study of response to subunit inactivated influenza vaccine. TCRdb redid the calling of the RT-PCR reads with MiXCR, one entry per CDR3 protein. Of a few hundred thousand distinct CDR3 sequences in the sample, 21% are singletons; the top ten hold 10%. The sequencing here drew on PBMCs from blood, taken less than 22 months after vaccination. These receptors all stem from a man aged 45 to 75 who received an inactivated influenza vaccine.

This clonotype was counted ten times or more. V is TRBV19 and J is TRBJ1-1; no clear D. The V end was cut by 8 bases, the J end by 7 bases, with 17 bases between. Germline V CDR1 and CDR2: LNHDA, SQIVND (reference sequence). This CDR3 spans 13 amino acids. CDR3 sequence (DNA): TGTGCCAGTTCGGACTCCGGGTCGTTTGAAGCTTTCTTT. Protein: CASSDSGSFEAFF.

This clonotype was picked up a small number of times. The gene calls are TRBV30 and TRBJ1-1; D is unclear. The CDR3 covers 14 residues. Trimming removed 6 bases at V and 7 bases at J, with 21 bases between. CDR1 and CDR2 (germline): GTSNPN, SVGIG (reference sequence). The CDR3 sequence: CACPRRRGLGEAFF. In nucleotides, the CDR3 is TGTGCCTGCCCACGAAGGCGGGGTCTGGGTGAAGCTTTCTTT.

This chain uses TRBV7-2 with TRBJ1-2; a possible D gene is TRBD1 (6 bases). Germline-derived CDR1 and CDR2 are SGHTA and FQGNSA. This CDR3 region has 14 residues. V was cut by 5 bases and J by 4 bases, with 14 bases left in between. The CDR3 protein is CASSQGTRRYGYTF. The CDR3, as DNA: TGTGCCAGCAGCCAAGGGACAAGGCGCTATGGCTACACCTTC.

This chain connects TRBV6-2 or TRBV6-3 to TRBJ1-1, with TRBD1 matching over 8 bases. Trimming took 3 bases from V and 4 from J; bases not matched to a gene: 4. The CDR3 sequence is 14 residues long. The germline V gene has CDR1 MNHEY and CDR2 SVGEGT. For the CDR3, the DNA is TGTGCCAGCAGTTATGGACAGGGACGCACTGAAGCTTTCTTT. It encodes CASSYGQGRTEAFF.

This clonotype has just a few counts. The V and J genes are TRBV10-3 and TRBJ2-6; D is uncertain. This CDR3 comprises 15 residues. V was clipped by 3 bases and J by 0 bases, with 6 bases between them. The germline V gene has CDR1 ENHRY and CDR2 SYGVKD. The CDR3 coding sequence is TGTGCCATCAGTGACGGCAGCTCTGGGGCCAACGTCCTGACTTTC. It is translated as CAISDGSSGANVLTF.

This rearrangement joins TRBV18 to TRBJ2-3, with TRBD2 identical over 10 bases. Germline values: CDR1 KGHSH, CDR2 LQKENI. This CDR3 comprises 18 residues. V lost 5 bases, J lost 3 bases, and 14 bases stayed unmatched. The CDR3 DNA reads TGTGCCAGCTCATCCCGGGCTAGCGGGAGCCCTAGGACAGATACGCAGTATTTT. Translated, it gives CASSSRASGSPRTDTQYF.

This chain links TRBV5-1 with TRBJ2-3, with 11 bases lining up with TRBD2. V lost 9 bases and J lost 3; bases outside the gene matches: 6. The CDR3 length is 14 residues. Per germline, CDR1 SGHRS and CDR2 YFSETQ. CDR3 nucleotide sequence: TGCGCCACTGCCGGGACTAGCGGAACAGATACGCAGTATTTT. It yields the protein CATAGTSGTDTQYF.

This chain joins TRBV11-1 and TRBJ2-7; 10 nucleotides match TRBD2. V was pared by 5 bases and J by 2 bases, with 15 bases of the junction left unmatched. CDR1 and CDR2 (germline): SGHAT, FQDESV (reference sequence). The CDR3 extends over 18 amino acids. CDR3 in DNA: TGTGCCAGCAGCCAGACTAACCCAGGACTAGCGGCGACCTACGAGCAGTACTTC. Encoded protein: CASSQTNPGLAATYEQYF.

This chain joins TRBV28 and TRBJ1-2, with 10 bases identical to TRBD1. The germline CDR1 and CDR2 sequences are MDHEN and SYDVKM. The trim removed 2 bases at V and 5 bases at J, leaving 5 bases unmatched. The CDR3 is 15 residues long. The CDR3 DNA sequence: TGTGCCAGCAGTTTAGTTCCGGGACAGGGGTATGGCTACACCTTC. Its protein is CASSLVPGQGYGYTF.

V usage is TRBV20-1 and J usage is TRBJ2-3; TRBD2 is a possible D gene (5 bases). In germline, CDR1 is DFQATT, CDR2 SNEGSKA (reference sequence). The V end lost 0 bases, the J end lost 2 bases, and 18 bases lay between the germline ends. The CDR3 loop spans 17 amino acids. The CDR3 DNA sequence: TGCAGTGCTAGAGATCTTGAGAGGGTATGGGTCACAGATACGCAGTATTTT. Amino acids: CSARDLERVWVTDTQYF.

The chain links TRBV6-6 to TRBJ1-1; no clear D gene. The germline V gene encodes CDR1 MNHNY and CDR2 SVGAGI (reference sequence). The length of the CDR3 is 13 residues. The V and J ends lost 7 bases and 3 bases respectively, with 12 bases between them. CDR3 protein: CASIKIRDTEAFF. The CDR3 nucleotides are TGTGCCAGCATAAAGATTAGGGACACTGAAGCTTTCTTT.

This clonotype has more than one count but fewer than ten. This chain links TRBV28 with TRBJ1-1, with 12 bases lining up with TRBD1. The germline gives CDR1 MDHEN, CDR2 SYDVKM. Trimming at V came to 5 bases and at J to 10 bases, leaving 5 bases not matched to a gene. The CDR3 is made up of 13 amino acids. CDR3 sequence: CASSHRDRGRAFF. The CDR3 nucleotides are TGTGCCAGCAGTCACCGGGACAGGGGGCGAGCTTTCTTT.

This clonotype was observed a few times. The chain couples TRBV6-5 to TRBJ2-1; maybe TRBD2 (6 bases). Looked up from germline, CDR1 is MNHEY and CDR2 is SVGAGI. V was clipped by 4 bases and J by 2 bases, with 18 bases between them. The CDR3 contains 17 residues. CDR3 in amino acids: CASSSTIADVTYNEQFF. The CDR3 nucleotides are TGTGCCAGCAGTTCCACCATAGCGGATGTGACCTACAATGAGCAGTTCTTC.

The genes are TRBV6-5 and TRBJ1-1, with D possibly being TRBD1 (5 bases). Germline V lookup: CDR1 MNHEY, CDR2 SVGAGI. The ends were cut back, 2 bases at V and 1 base at J, with 11 bases in the middle. This CDR3 has 15 amino acids. The CDR3 DNA reads TGTGCCAGCAGTTACGGGTCCGGGGGGAACACTGAAGCTTTCTTT. Its protein product is CASSYGSGGNTEAFF.

In its sample, this clonotype was seen a few times. The rearrangement uses TRBV3-1 and TRBJ2-1, with 10 bases fitting TRBD2. Germline V gene lookup returns CDR1 LGHDT and CDR2 YNNKEL (reference sequence). The CDR3 has 16 residues. J lost 1 base, V lost 5 bases, and 5 bases had no gene match. Here the CDR3 reads CASSMIAGGSYNEQFF. CDR3 nucleotides: TGTGCCAGCAGCATGATAGCGGGAGGATCCTACAATGAGCAGTTCTTC.

This clonotype was observed a few times. The chain recombines TRBV18 with TRBJ2-5; D gene unclear. From germline, CDR1 is KGHSH and CDR2 LQKENI. CDR3 length: 12 amino acids. V lost 8 bases to trimming and J lost 0 bases, with 7 bases between them. The CDR3 loop reads CASRLNQETQYF. The CDR3 bases are TGTGCCAGCCGCCTAAACCAAGAGACCCAGTACTTC.

In this sample, this clonotype turned up a few times. The V and J genes are TRBV7-2 and TRBJ1-2, with 12 bases fitting TRBD1. The CDR3 has 14 residues. J gave up 8 bases and V 4 bases, and 5 bases lay outside the gene matches. Germline V gene data show CDR1 as SGHTA and CDR2 as FQGNSA. CDR3 amino acids: CASSWGQGAIGYTF. CDR3 DNA sequence: TGTGCCAGCAGCTGGGGACAGGGGGCGATCGGCTACACCTTC.

This clonotype showed up just a few times. V gene TRBV9 combines with J gene TRBJ2-1; 9 bases line up with TRBD2. The CDR3 runs 15 residues. Germline V gene data show CDR1 as SGDLS and CDR2 as YYNGEE. Unmatched junction bases numbered 11, after V lost 4 bases and J lost 9 bases. The CDR3 sequence: CASSPLVAGAGEQFF. In DNA, the CDR3 is TGTGCCAGCAGCCCCCTTGTAGCGGGAGCGGGTGAGCAGTTCTTC.

This clonotype was observed many times. DNA for the CDR3: TGCAGCGTATCAATCGGGACAGGGCTCACTGAAGCTTTCTTT. Residues: CSVSIGTGLTEAFF. This chain uses TRBV29-1 with TRBJ1-1; TRBD1 aligns across 9 bases. With V trimmed by 6 bases and J by 4 bases, 9 bases remained unmatched. CDR1 and CDR2 (germline): SQVTM, ANQGSEA. This CDR3 spans 14 amino acids.

The chain is built from TRBV7-9 and TRBJ2-3; 12 bases are shared with TRBD1. The ends lost 5 bases at V and 4 bases at J; junction bases unmatched: 7. Germline lookup yields CDR1 SEHNR and CDR2 FQNEAQ (reference sequence). This CDR3 contains 16 residues. The CDR3 DNA sequence: TGTGCCAGCAGCCCCCGGGACAGGGGGCTCTCAGATACGCAGTATTTT. It specifies CASSPRDRGLSDTQYF.

This clonotype was counted a single time. This CDR3 is CASSSLSRYGQGAYEQYF. The CDR3 DNA follows: TGTGCCAGCAGTTCACTCTCCCGGTATGGACAGGGGGCCTACGAGCAGTACTTC. V and J are TRBV27 and TRBJ2-7, with 10 bases lining up with TRBD1. Trimming cost V 4 bases and J 2 bases; bases outside gene matches: 14. Germline loops: CDR1 MNHEY, CDR2 SMNVEV (reference sequence). This CDR3 contains 18 residues.

This clonotype was seen many times. The chain is built from TRBV14 and TRBJ1-1; D is unresolved. The CDR3 loop spans 13 amino acids. In germline, CDR1 is SGHDN, CDR2 FVKESK. V was shortened by 4 bases and J by 0 bases, with 6 bases between the two germline ends. Here the CDR3 DNA reads TGTGCCAGCAGCCGAGGGATGAACACTGAAGCTTTCTTT. Its translation is CASSRGMNTEAFF.

This clonotype was found many times. The chain uses TRBV12-3 or TRBV12-4 and TRBJ2-3; D is ambiguous. Trimming pared 3 bases from V and 2 bases from J, leaving 9 bases between. The CDR3 length is 14 residues. The CDR3 DNA is TGTGCCAGCAGTTTCAGCCTAAACACAGATACGCAGTATTTT. Translating gives CASSFSLNTDTQYF.